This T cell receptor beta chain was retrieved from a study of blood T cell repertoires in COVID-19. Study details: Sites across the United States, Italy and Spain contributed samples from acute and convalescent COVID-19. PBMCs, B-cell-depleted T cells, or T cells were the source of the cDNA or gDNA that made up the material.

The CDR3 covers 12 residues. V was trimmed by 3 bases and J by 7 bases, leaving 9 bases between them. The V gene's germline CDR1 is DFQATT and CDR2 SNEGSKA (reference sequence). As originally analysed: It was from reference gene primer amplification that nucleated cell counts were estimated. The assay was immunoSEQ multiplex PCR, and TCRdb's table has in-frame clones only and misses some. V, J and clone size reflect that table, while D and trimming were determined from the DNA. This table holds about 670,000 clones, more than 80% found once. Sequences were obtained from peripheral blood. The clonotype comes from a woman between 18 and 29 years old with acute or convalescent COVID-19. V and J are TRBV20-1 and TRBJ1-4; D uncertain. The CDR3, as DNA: TGCAGTGCTAGTATAGGAGGTGAAAAACTGTTTTTT. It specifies CSASIGGEKLFF.